This T cell receptor (beta chain) emerged from a study of beta chain features in type 1 diabetes. This clone was observed a handful of times. Its antigen is as yet unknown. Investigators reverse transcribed all isolated RNA, so they sequenced expressed TCRB transcripts. An average of around 3.5 million reads was obtained for naive, central memory and regulatory T cell samples. Repertoires were generated with immunoSEQ multiplex PCR, while TCRdb's copy carries only in-frame clones and drops some. The sample includes about 140,000 clones, roughly 10% of them seen just once. The germline gives CDR1 SGHVS, CDR2 FNYEAQ. The CDR3 totals 15 residues. V lost 2 bases to trimming and J lost 0 bases, with 8 bases between them. Whole-study findings and limits: Junctions at VDJ sites from type 1 diabetes patients had fewer insertions and more deletions. Researchers report that Type 1 diabetes patients had moderately but significantly shorter TCRB CDR3s across all four CD4+ subsets. Within the patient group, naive, central memory and Treg TCRB repertoires appeared more similar to each other than within healthy donors.

V gene TRBV7-6 combines with J gene TRBJ1-3; D remains ambiguous. This clonotype was sampled from a woman aged 40 to 50 in good health. Sequenced material: central memory CD4+ T cells from blood. CDR3 in amino acids: CASSLQALSGNTIYF. DNA for the CDR3: TGTGCCAGCAGCTTACAGGCGCTCTCTGGAAACACCATATATTTT.